A single sample is the source of the 15 T cell receptor beta chains below, sequenced in a study of blood T cell repertoires in COVID-19. Sequencing was performed with immunoSEQ multiplex PCR; in TCRdb, only in-frame clones are kept and a portion is missing. The top ten clones hold more than 0.55% of a sample with more than 400,000 clones, roughly 87% of them seen once. The specimen was PBMCs or T cells enriched from blood (not recorded which). These receptors all stem from a young man who had recovered from COVID-19.

This chain links TRBV3-1 (or the pseudogene TRBV3-2) with TRBJ1-4; TRBD1 aligns across 10 bases. Germline loops: CDR1 LGHDT, CDR2 YNNKEL (reference sequence). The J segment lost 3 bases and the V segment lost 3 bases, leaving 7 bases of the junction unmatched. The CDR3 contains 17 residues. CDR3: CASSHVDRGRANEKLFF. The CDR3, as DNA: TGTGCCAGCAGCCATGTAGACAGGGGGCGAGCTAATGAAAAACTGTTTTTT.

This clone occurred once. The chain uses TRBV10-2 and TRBJ1-1, with D perhaps TRBD1 (6 bases). V shed 7 bases and J shed 0 bases, with 12 bases lying between them. The V gene's germline CDR1 is WSHSY and CDR2 SAAADI. CDR3 length: 14 residues. The CDR3 nucleotides read TGCGCCAGCACTTTACAGGGTCTGAACACTGAAGCTTTCTTT. This sequence encodes CASTLQGLNTEAFF.

V and J are TRBV13 and TRBJ1-1; D is perhaps TRBD1 (6 bases). CDR1 PRHDT and CDR2 FYEKMQ come from the germline V gene (reference sequence). V was pared by 5 bases and J by 8 bases, with 18 bases between. The CDR3 has 14 residues. The CDR3 bases are TGTGCCAGCAGCGAGGGGACATTGGTGCGAGAAGCTTTCTTT. It codes for CASSEGTLVREAFF.

The rearrangement uses TRBV30 and TRBJ2-7, with 10 bases identical to TRBD1. J gave up 2 bases and V 3 bases, and 10 bases lay outside the gene matches. Germline V gene sequence: CDR1 GTSNPN, CDR2 SVGIG (reference sequence). The CDR3 has 16 amino acids. CDR3 nucleotide sequence: TGTGCCTGGAGCCCATTCGACAGGGGGCGTCCCTACGAGCAGTACTTC. Amino acids: CAWSPFDRGRPYEQYF.

The chain carries TRBV29-1 and TRBJ1-1, with unresolved D. Deletions cut 7 bases from V and 3 bases from J, with 18 bases between. The CDR3 is 14 amino acids. Germline CDR1 is SQVTM and CDR2 is ANQGSEA. The CDR3 coding sequence is TGCAGCGAACGACGGGCGGGCCCGGACACTGAAGCTTTCTTT. It translates to CSERRAGPDTEAFF.

This clone has more than one count but fewer than ten. The V gene is TRBV5-1, the J gene TRBJ2-7, with 9 bases matching TRBD1. The CDR3 loop spans 15 amino acids. After removal of 0 bases from V and 5 bases from J, the junction contained 6 bases not matched to a gene. CDR1 is SGHRS and CDR2 is YFSETQ in the germline V gene. The chain's CDR3 is CASSLGTGVSHEQYF. The CDR3 DNA reads TGCGCCAGCAGCTTGGGGACAGGGGTATCCCACGAGCAGTACTTC.

The rearrangement uses TRBV3-1 (or the pseudogene TRBV3-2) and TRBJ2-5; weak D call: TRBD2 (5 bases). The CDR3 runs to 16 residues. The germline gives CDR1 LGHDT, CDR2 YNNKEL (reference sequence). Trimming stripped 4 bases from V and 5 bases from J, with 20 bases between. The chain's CDR3 is CASSPPRGILGETQYF. CDR3 bases: TGTGCCAGCAGCCCCCCCCGGGGTATACTTGGGGAGACCCAGTACTTC.

This clone was counted only a few times. The gene calls are TRBV4-1 and TRBJ2-7, with 8 nucleotides matching TRBD2. The junction had 9 bases not matched to a gene; V was cut back by 1 base and J by 4 bases. Germline CDR1 MGHRA, CDR2 YSYEKL. The CDR3 length is 16 residues. CDR3 sequence reads: CASSQVSTSEGYEQYF. The DNA of the CDR3 is TGCGCCAGCAGCCAAGTGTCGACTAGCGAGGGTTACGAGCAGTACTTC.

The rearrangement uses TRBV6-1 and TRBJ2-1, with 9 bases aligning to TRBD2. Germline CDR1 and CDR2: MNHNS and SASEGT. The CDR3 is 16 amino acids. J gave up 2 bases and V 2 bases, and 4 bases lay outside the gene matches. The CDR3: CASSEWVAGAYNEQFF. The CDR3 DNA follows: TGTGCCAGCAGTGAATGGGTAGCGGGGGCCTACAATGAGCAGTTCTTC.

This chain joins TRBV7-9 and TRBJ2-2; D may be TRBD1 (5 bases). This CDR3 is built from 15 residues. Germline V gives CDR1 SEHNR, CDR2 FQNEAQ (reference sequence). V dropped 4 bases and J dropped 4 bases, with 13 bases sitting between them. The CDR3 spells CASSSLKGRTGELFF. CDR3 DNA: TGTGCCAGCAGCTCCCTCAAGGGGCGCACCGGGGAGCTGTTTTTT.

The chain couples TRBV19 to TRBJ1-3, with D possibly being TRBD1 (6 bases). This CDR3 comprises 15 residues. The V end lost 8 bases, the J end lost 3 bases, and 17 bases lay between the germline ends. Germline CDR1 LNHDA, CDR2 SQIVND (reference sequence). Written as DNA, the CDR3 is TGTGCCAGTGCCTACAGGGACCCAGTTGGAAACACCATATATTTT. Translation: CASAYRDPVGNTIYF.

The rearrangement links TRBV4-1 to TRBJ1-3, with D possibly matching TRBD1 (6 bases). Germline CDR1 reads MGHRA; CDR2 reads YSYEKL. Trimming removed 2 bases at V and 2 bases at J, with 13 bases between. This CDR3 comprises 16 residues. CDR3 DNA sequence: TGCGCCAGCAGCCAACAACAGGGTTTCCCTGGAAACACCATATATTTT. Its translation: CASSQQQGFPGNTIYF.

The V call is TRBV28, the J call TRBJ1-1; D uncertain. Germline CDR1 MDHEN, CDR2 SYDVKM. Trimming shortened V by 10 bases and J by 1 base, and 10 bases separated the two germline ends. The CDR3 contains 12 residues. The CDR3 coding sequence is TGTGCCACAAACCCGGGGAACACTGAAGCTTTCTTT. Its translation: CATNPGNTEAFF.

The rearrangement joins TRBV7-9 to TRBJ2-1; 13 bases are shared with TRBD2. Germline CDR1 and CDR2: SEHNR and FQNEAQ (reference sequence). The CDR3 extends over 15 amino acids. Trimming cost V 5 bases and J 8 bases; bases outside gene matches: 6. The CDR3 coding sequence is TGTGCCAGCAGCCTTGGACTAGCGGGAGAAGATGAGCAGTTCTTC. Protein product: CASSLGLAGEDEQFF.

The chain joins TRBV23-1 to TRBJ1-5, with a tentative D call TRBD1 (5 bases). TRBV23-1 is designated an ORF whose function remains uncertain. The CDR3 is made up of 14 amino acids. Trimming left V 5 bases short and J 7 bases short, with 15 bases between. CDR3: CASSEFRVGQPQHF. The CDR3 coding sequence is TGCGCCAGCAGTGAATTCAGGGTTGGACAGCCCCAGCATTTT.